Sequencing of this T cell receptor (beta chain) was carried out in a study of memory CD4+ T cells and cytomegalovirus serostatus. The sort gate was single viable CD3+CD4+CD8-CD45RO+ cells for memory CD4+ T cells. This clone was observed a few times. The table came from immunoSEQ multiplex PCR; TCRdb's copy has only in-frame clones and leaves some out. The sample includes 41,000 or so clones, 70% to 80% seen only once; the top ten take about 0.79%. V shed 0 bases and J shed 8 bases, with 17 bases lying between them. This CDR3 contains 15 residues. CDR1 and CDR2 (germline): SGHRS, YFSETQ. Sequenced material: memory CD4+ T cells from blood. The gene calls are TRBV5-1 and TRBJ1-2; weak D call: TRBD1 (6 bases). The clonotype originates from an adult in good health and CMV-seronegative. The CDR3 protein is CASSLAWGGGGGYTF. CDR3 bases: TGCGCCAGCAGCTTGGCCTGGGGGGGCGGAGGCGGCTACACCTTC.